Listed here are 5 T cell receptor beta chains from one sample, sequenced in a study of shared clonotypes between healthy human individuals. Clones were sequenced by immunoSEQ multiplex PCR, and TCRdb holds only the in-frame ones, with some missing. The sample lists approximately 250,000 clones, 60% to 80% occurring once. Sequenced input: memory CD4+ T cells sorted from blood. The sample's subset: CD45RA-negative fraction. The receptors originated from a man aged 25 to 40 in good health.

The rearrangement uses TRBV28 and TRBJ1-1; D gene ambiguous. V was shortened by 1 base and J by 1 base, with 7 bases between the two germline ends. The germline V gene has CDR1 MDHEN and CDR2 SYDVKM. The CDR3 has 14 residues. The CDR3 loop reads CASSLLAANTEAFF. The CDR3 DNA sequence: TGTGCCAGCAGTTTATTGGCCGCGAACACTGAAGCTTTCTTT.

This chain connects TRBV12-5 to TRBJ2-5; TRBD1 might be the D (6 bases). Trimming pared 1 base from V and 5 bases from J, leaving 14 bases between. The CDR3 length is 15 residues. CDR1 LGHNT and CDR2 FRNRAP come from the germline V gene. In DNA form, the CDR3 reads TGTGCTAGTGGTTTGGGCAAAGGGGGAGCGGAGACCCAGTACTTC. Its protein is CASGLGKGGAETQYF.

CDR3 protein: CASSPVTAYEQYF. DNA for the CDR3: TGCGCCAGCAGTCCGGTTACCGCCTACGAGCAGTACTTC. This rearrangement joins TRBV5-1 to TRBJ2-7; D unresolved. The CDR3 is 13 amino acids. V was cut by 5 bases and J by 2 bases, with 11 bases left in between. The germline V gene has CDR1 SGHRS and CDR2 YFSETQ. The full variable domain, with the rest looked up from reference TRBV5-1 and TRBJ2-7, is KAGVTQTPRYLIKTRGQQVTLSCSPISGHRSVSWYQQTPGQGLQFLFEYFSETQRNKGNFPGRFSGRQFSNSRSEMNVSTLELGDSALYLCASSPVTAYEQYFGPGTRLTVT.

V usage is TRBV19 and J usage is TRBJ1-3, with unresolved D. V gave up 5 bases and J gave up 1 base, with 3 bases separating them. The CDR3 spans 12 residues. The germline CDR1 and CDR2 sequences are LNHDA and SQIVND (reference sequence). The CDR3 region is CASSYSGNTIYF. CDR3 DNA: TGTGCCAGTAGTTATTCTGGAAACACCATATATTTT. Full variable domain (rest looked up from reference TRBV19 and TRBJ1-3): DGGITQSPKYLFRKEGQNVTLSCEQNLNHDAMYWYRQDPGQGLRLIYYSQIVNDFQKGDIAEGYSVSREKKESFPLTVTSAQKNPTAFYLCASSYSGNTIYFGEGSWLTVV.

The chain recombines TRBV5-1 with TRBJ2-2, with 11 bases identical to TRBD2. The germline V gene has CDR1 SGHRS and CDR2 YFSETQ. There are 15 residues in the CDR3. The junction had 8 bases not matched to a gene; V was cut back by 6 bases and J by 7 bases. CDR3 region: CASTQTGTSGGELFF. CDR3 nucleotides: TGCGCCAGCACCCAAACCGGGACTAGCGGCGGGGAGCTGTTTTTT.